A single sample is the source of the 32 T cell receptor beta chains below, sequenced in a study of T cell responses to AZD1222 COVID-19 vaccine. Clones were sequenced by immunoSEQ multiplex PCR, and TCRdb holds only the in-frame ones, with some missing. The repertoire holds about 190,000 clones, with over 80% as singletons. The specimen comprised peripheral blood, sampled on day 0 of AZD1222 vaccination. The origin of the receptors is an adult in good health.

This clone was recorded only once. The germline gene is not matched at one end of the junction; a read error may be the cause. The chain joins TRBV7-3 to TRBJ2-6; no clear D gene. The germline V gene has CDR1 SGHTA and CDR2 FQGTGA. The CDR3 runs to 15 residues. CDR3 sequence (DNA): TGTGCCAGCAGCCTAACTACCTCTGGGGCCAACGTCCTGACTTTC. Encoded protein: CASSLTTSGANVLTF.

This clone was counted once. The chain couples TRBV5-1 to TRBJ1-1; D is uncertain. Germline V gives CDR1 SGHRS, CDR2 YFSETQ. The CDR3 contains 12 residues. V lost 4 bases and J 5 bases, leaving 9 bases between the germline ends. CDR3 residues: CASSPGRTEAFF. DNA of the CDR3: TGCGCCAGCAGCCCAGGACGGACTGAAGCTTTCTTT.

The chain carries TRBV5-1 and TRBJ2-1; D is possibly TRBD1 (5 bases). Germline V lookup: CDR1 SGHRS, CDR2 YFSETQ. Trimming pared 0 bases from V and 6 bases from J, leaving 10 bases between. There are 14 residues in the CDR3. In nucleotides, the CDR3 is TGCGCCAGCAGCTTGGCCGCGACAGCCAATGAGCAGTTCTTC. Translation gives CASSLAATANEQFF.

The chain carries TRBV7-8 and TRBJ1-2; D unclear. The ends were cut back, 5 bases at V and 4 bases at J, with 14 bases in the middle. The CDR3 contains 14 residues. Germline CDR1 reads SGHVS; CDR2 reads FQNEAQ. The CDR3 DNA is TGTGCCAGCAGCCCGCCCGGCAGGTTCTATGGCTACACCTTC. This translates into CASSPPGRFYGYTF.

CDR3 in DNA: TGCGCCAGCAGACCTCAGGGAACGAACACTGAAGCTTTCTTT. Protein: CASRPQGTNTEAFF. The rearrangement uses TRBV4-1 and TRBJ1-1, with D tentatively TRBD1 (5 bases). Trimming left V 6 bases short and J 1 base short, with 12 bases between. The germline gives CDR1 MGHRA, CDR2 YSYEKL. The CDR3 is 14 amino acids.

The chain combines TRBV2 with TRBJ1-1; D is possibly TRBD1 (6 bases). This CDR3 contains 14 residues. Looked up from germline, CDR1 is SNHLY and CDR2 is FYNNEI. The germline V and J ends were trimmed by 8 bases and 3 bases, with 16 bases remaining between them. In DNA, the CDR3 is TGTGCCAGCCGACTCCGAGGGGGGGACACTGAAGCTTTCTTT. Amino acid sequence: CASRLRGGDTEAFF.

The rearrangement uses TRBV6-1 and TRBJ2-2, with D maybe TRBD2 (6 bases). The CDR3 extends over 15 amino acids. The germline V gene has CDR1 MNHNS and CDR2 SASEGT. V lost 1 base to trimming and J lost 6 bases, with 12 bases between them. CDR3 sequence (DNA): TGTGCCAGCAGTGAAGTTGGAGGGGAATCCGGGGAGCTGTTTTTT. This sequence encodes CASSEVGGESGELFF.

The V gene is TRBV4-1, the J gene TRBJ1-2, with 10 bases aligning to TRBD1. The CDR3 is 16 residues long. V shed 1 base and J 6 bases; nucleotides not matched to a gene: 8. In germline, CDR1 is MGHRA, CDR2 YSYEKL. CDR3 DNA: TGCGCCAGCAGCCAAGTTGGATCCGACAGGGGGCATGGCTACACCTTC. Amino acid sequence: CASSQVGSDRGHGYTF.

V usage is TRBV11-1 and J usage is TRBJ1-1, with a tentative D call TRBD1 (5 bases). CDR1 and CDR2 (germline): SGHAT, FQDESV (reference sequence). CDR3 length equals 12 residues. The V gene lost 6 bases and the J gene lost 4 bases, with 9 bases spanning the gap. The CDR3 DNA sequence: TGTGCCAGCAGTCGGGGGAGCACTGAAGCTTTCTTT. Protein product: CASSRGSTEAFF.

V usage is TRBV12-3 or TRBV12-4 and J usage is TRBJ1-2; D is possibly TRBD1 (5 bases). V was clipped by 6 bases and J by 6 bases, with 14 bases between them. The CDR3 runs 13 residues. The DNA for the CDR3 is TGTGCCAGCAGCCCAGGGTATTACCATGGCTACACCTTC. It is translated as CASSPGYYHGYTF.

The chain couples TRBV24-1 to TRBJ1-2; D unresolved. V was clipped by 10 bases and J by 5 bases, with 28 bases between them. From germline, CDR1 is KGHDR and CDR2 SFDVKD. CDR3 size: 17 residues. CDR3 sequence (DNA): TGTGCCACGATTCCCCCGCGAAGCCCGTGCCTAGCTTATGGCTACACCTTC. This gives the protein CATIPPRSPCLAYGYTF.

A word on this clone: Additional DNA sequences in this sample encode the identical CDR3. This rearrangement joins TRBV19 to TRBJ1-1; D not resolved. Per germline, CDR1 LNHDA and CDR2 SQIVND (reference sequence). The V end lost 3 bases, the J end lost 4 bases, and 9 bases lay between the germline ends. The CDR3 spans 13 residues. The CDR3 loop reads CASSISRGTEAFF. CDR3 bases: TGTGCCAGTAGTATCTCTCGGGGCACTGAAGCTTTCTTT.

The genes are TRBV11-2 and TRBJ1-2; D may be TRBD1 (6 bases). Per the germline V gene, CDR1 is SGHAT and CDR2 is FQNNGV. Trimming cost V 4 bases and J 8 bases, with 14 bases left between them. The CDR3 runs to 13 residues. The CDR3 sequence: CASSSRGPGGYTF. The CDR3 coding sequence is TGTGCCAGCAGCTCCCGGGGGCCTGGGGGCTACACCTTC.

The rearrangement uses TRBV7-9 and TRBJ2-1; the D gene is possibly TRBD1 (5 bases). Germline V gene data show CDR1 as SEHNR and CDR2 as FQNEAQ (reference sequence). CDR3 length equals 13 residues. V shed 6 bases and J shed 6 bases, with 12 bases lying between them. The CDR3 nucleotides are TGTGCCAGCAGAGTAGTTGGGGCCAATGAGCAGTTCTTC. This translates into CASRVVGANEQFF.

The DNA for the CDR3 is TGTGCCAGCAGCCTACCTGACAGGGACCCCCGGGATACGCAGTATTTT. Encoded protein: CASSLPDRDPRDTQYF. The chain uses TRBV5-4 and TRBJ2-3; TRBD1 matches at 7 bases. V lost 4 bases, J lost 6 bases, and 14 bases stayed unmatched. This CDR3 comprises 16 residues. Germline lookup yields CDR1 SGHNT and CDR2 YYREEE (reference sequence). The complete variable domain, with remaining parts taken from reference TRBV5-4 and TRBJ2-3, reads ETGVTQSPTHLIKTRGQQVTLRCSSQSGHNTVSWYQQALGQGPQFIFQYYREEENGRGNFPPRFSGLQFPNYSSELNVNALELDDSALYLCASSLPDRDPRDTQYFGPGTRLTVL.

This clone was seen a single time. This CDR3 reads CASSERQGVGSPLHF. CDR3 sequence (DNA): TGTGCCAGCAGTGAAAGACAGGGGGTCGGATCACCCCTCCACTTT. This chain connects TRBV2 to TRBJ1-6; 9 bases fit TRBD1. Germline CDR1 and CDR2: SNHLY and FYNNEI. Trimming removed 2 bases from V and 10 bases from J; junction bases left unmatched: 6. CDR3 length: 15 amino acids.

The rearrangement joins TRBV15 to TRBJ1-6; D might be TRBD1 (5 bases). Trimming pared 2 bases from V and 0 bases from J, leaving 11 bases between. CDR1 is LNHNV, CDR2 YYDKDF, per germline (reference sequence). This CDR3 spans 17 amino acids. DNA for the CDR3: TGTGCCACCAGCAGAAACCGGGGGAGCTCCTATAATTCACCCCTCCACTTT. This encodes CATSRNRGSSYNSPLHF.

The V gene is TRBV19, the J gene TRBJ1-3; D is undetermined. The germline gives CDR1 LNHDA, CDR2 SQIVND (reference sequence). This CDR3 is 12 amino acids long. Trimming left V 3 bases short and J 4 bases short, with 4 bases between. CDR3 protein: CASSIVGNTIYF. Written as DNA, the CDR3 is TGTGCCAGTAGTATCGTCGGAAACACCATATATTTT.

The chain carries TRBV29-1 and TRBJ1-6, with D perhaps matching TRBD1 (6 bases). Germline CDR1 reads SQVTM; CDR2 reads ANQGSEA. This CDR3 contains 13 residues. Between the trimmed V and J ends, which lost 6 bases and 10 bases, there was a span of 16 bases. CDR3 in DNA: TGCAGCGTCTCCAATACAGGGAGGTCACCCCTCCACTTT. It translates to CSVSNTGRSPLHF.

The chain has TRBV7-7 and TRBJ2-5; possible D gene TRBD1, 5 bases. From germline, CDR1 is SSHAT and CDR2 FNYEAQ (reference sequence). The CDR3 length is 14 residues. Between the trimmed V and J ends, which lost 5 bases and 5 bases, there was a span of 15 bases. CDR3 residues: CASSAGHPGETQYF. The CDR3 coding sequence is TGTGCCAGCAGCGCTGGACATCCTGGGGAGACCCAGTACTTC.

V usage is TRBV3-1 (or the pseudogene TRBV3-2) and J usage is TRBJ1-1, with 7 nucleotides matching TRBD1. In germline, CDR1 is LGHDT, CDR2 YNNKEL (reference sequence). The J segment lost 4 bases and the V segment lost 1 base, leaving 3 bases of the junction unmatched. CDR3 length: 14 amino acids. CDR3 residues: CASSQAQGSTEAFF. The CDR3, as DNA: TGTGCCAGCAGCCAAGCACAGGGGTCCACTGAAGCTTTCTTT.

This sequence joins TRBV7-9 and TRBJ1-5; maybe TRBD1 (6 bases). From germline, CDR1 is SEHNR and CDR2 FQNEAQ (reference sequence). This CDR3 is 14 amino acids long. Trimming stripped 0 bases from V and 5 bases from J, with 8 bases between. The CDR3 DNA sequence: TGTGCCAGCAGCTTAGCGGGGGCGGATCAGCCCCAGCATTTT. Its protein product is CASSLAGADQPQHF.

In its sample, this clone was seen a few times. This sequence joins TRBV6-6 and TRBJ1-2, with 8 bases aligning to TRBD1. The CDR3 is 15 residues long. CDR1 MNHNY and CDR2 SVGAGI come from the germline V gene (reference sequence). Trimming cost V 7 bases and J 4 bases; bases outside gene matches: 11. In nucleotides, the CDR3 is TGTGCCAGCACCATCGACAGGGGCTATGGCTATGGCTACACCTTC. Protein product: CASTIDRGYGYGYTF.

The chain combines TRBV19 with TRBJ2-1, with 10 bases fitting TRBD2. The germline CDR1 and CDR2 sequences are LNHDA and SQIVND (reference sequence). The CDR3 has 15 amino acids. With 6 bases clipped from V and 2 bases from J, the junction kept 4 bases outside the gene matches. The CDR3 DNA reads TGTGCCAGTAGACCTAGCGGGGGCCCCTACAATGAGCAGTTCTTC. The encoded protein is CASRPSGGPYNEQFF.

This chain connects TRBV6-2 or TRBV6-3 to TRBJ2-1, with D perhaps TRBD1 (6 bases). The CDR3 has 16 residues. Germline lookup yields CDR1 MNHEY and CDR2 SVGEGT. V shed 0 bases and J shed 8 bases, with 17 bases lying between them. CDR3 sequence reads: CASSYSGARGFHEQFF. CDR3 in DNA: TGTGCCAGCAGTTACTCGGGGGCTAGGGGGTTCCATGAGCAGTTCTTC.

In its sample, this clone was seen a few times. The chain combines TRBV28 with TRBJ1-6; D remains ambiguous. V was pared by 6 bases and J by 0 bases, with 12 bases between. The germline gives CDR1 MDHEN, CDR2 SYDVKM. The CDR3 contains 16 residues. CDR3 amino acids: CASRALRSSYNSPLHF. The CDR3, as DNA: TGTGCCAGCAGGGCCCTCCGGAGCTCCTATAATTCACCCCTCCACTTT. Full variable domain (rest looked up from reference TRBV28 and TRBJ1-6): DVKVTQSSRYLVKRTGEKVFLECVQDMDHENMFWYRQDPGLGLRLIYFSYDVKMKEKGDIPEGYSVSREKKERFSLILESASTNQTSMYLCASRALRSSYNSPLHFGNGTRLTVT.

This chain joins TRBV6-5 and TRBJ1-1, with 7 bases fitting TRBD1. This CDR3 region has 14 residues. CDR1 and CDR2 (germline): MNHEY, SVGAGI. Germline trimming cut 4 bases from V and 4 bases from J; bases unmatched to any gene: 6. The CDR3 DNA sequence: TGTGCCAGCAGTTCACAGGGGAGTTTCACTGAAGCTTTCTTT. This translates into CASSSQGSFTEAFF.

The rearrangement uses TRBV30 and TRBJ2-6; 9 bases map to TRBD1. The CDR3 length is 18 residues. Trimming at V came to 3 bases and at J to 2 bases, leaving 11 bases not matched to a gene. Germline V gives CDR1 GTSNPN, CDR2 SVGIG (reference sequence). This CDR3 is CAWRGKGQGQAGANVLTF. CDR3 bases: TGTGCCTGGAGAGGAAAGGGACAGGGTCAAGCTGGGGCCAACGTCCTGACTTTC. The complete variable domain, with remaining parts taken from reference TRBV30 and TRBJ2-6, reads SQTIHQWPATLVQPVGSPLSLECTVEGTSNPNLYWYRQAAGRGLQLLFYSVGIGQISSEVPQNLSASRPQDRQFILSSKKLLLSDSGFYLCAWRGKGQGQAGANVLTFGAGSRLTVL.

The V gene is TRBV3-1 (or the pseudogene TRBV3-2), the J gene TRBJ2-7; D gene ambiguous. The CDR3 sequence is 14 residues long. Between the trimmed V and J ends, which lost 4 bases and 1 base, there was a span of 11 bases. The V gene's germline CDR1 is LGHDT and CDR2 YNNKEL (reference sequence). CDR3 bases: TGTGCCAGCAGCCCGCGACCGCGATCCTACGAGCAGTACTTC. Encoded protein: CASSPRPRSYEQYF.

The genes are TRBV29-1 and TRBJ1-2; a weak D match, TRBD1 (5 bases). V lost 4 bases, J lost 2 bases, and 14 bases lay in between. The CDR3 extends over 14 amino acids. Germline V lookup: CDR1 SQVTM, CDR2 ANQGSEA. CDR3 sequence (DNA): TGCAGCGTTGGGGCGGCAGGGCCGAACTATGGCTACACCTTC. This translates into CSVGAAGPNYGYTF. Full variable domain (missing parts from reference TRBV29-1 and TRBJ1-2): SAVISQKPSRDICQRGTSLTIQCQVDSQVTMMFWYRQQPGQSLTLIATANQGSEATYESGFVIDKFPISRPNLTFSTLTVSNMSPEDSSIYLCSVGAAGPNYGYTFGSGTRLTVV.

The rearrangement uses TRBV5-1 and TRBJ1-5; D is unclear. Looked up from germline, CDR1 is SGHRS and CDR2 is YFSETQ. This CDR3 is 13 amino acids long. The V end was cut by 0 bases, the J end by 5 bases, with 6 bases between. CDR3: CASSLAVDQPQHF. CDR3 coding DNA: TGCGCCAGCAGCTTGGCGGTTGATCAGCCCCAGCATTTT.

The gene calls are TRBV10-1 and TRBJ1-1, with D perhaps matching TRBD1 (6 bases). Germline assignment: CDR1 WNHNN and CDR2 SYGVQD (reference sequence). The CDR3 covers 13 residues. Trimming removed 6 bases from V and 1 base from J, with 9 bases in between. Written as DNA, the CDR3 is TGCGCCAGCAGGCCGGGACAGAACACTGAAGCTTTCTTT. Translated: CASRPGQNTEAFF.